The 24 T cell receptor beta chains listed next were all sequenced from one sample in a study of beta chain features in type 1 diabetes. Study-wide findings and caveats: The study found moderately but significantly shorter TCRB CDR3s in all four CD4+ subsets of Type 1 diabetes patients.

No antigen is known for these receptors. Every bit of the isolated RNA underwent reverse transcription, so sequencing read expressed TCRB transcripts. Some clones are missing from TCRdb's copy, which holds only in-frame ones; the method was immunoSEQ multiplex PCR. Of nearly 350,000 clones in the sample, roughly 9% were seen once. The sequencing input was central memory CD4+ T cells from blood. Source of these receptors: a man aged 30-40 years with type 1 diabetes.

In this sample, this clone turned up a few times. This chain links TRBV7-9 with TRBJ1-5; possible D gene TRBD1, 5 bases. From germline, CDR1 is SEHNR and CDR2 FQNEAQ (reference sequence). V lost 5 bases and J 3 bases, leaving 14 bases between the germline ends. The CDR3 contains 15 residues. The CDR3 reads CASSASGTTNQPQHF. The CDR3 DNA sequence: TGTGCCAGCAGCGCTTCCGGGACCACCAATCAGCCCCAGCATTTT.

In this sample, this clone turned up many times. This chain joins TRBV6-1 and TRBJ2-1; D unresolved. This CDR3 spans 14 amino acids. Germline V gene sequence: CDR1 MNHNS, CDR2 SASEGT. V gave up 4 bases and J gave up 9 bases, with 16 bases separating them. This CDR3 is CASSAFLGSIEQFF. CDR3 in DNA: TGTGCCAGCAGTGCGTTCCTAGGAAGCATTGAGCAGTTCTTC.

This clone occurred a few times. The genes are TRBV5-6 and TRBJ2-1; 7 positions match TRBD2. The junction had 8 bases not matched to a gene; V was cut back by 0 bases and J by 5 bases. The V gene's germline CDR1 is SGHDT and CDR2 YYEEEE. The CDR3 length is 16 residues. CDR3 residues: CASSLVFGGRNNEQFF. The DNA of the CDR3 is TGTGCCAGCAGCTTGGTATTCGGCGGGAGAAACAATGAGCAGTTCTTC. The variable domain in full, with the rest retrieved from reference TRBV5-6 and TRBJ2-1, is DAGVTQSPTHLIKTRGQQVTLRCSPKSGHDTVSWYQQALGQGPQFIFQYYEEEERQRGNFPDRFSGHQFPNYSSELNVNALLLGDSALYLCASSLVFGGRNNEQFFGPGTRLTVL.

This clone showed up just a few times. The V call is TRBV11-3, the J call TRBJ2-5; 9 positions match TRBD2. Germline V gene data show CDR1 as SGHNT and CDR2 as YENEEA. V shed 5 bases and J 5 bases; nucleotides not matched to a gene: 12. The CDR3 length is 16 residues. This CDR3 is CASSQTPTSGGETQYF. CDR3 bases: TGTGCCAGCAGCCAGACACCGACTAGCGGAGGGGAGACCCAGTACTTC.

There are a few counts of this clone. The V gene is TRBV7-8, the J gene TRBJ1-5; 9 bases agree with TRBD1. This CDR3 region has 14 residues. Unmatched junction bases numbered 8, after V lost 5 bases and J lost 9 bases. Germline-derived CDR1 and CDR2 are SGHVS and FQNEAQ. DNA for the CDR3: TGTGCCAGCAGCCCAAGGACAGGGGAAGGGCCCCAGCATTTT. Its translation: CASSPRTGEGPQHF. The full variable domain, with the rest looked up from reference TRBV7-8 and TRBJ1-5, is GAGVSQSPRYKVAKRGQDVALRCDPISGHVSLFWYQQALGQGPEFLTYFQNEAQLDKSGLPSDRFFAERPEGSVSTLKIQRTQQEDSAVYLCASSPRTGEGPQHFGDGTRLSIL.

In its sample, this clone was seen a few times. The chain employs TRBV7-9 and TRBJ1-5; D not certain. The CDR3 totals 15 residues. Looked up from germline, CDR1 is SEHNR and CDR2 is FQNEAQ (reference sequence). V lost 0 bases to trimming and J lost 7 bases, with 13 bases between them. CDR3 in DNA: TGTGCCAGCAGCTTAGCGAATGGGGATTGGCAGCCCCAGCATTTT. Protein sequence: CASSLANGDWQPQHF.

V is TRBV5-6 and J is TRBJ2-3, with 7 bases aligning to TRBD2. The J segment lost 0 bases and the V segment lost 1 base, leaving 5 bases of the junction unmatched. CDR3 length equals 16 residues. The V gene's germline CDR1 is SGHDT and CDR2 YYEEEE. The CDR3 DNA follows: TGTGCCAGCAGCTTGACAGTAGCGGGCAGCACAGATACGCAGTATTTT. This encodes CASSLTVAGSTDTQYF. Filled out from reference TRBV5-6 and TRBJ2-3, the complete variable domain reads DAGVTQSPTHLIKTRGQQVTLRCSPKSGHDTVSWYQQALGQGPQFIFQYYEEEERQRGNFPDRFSGHQFPNYSSELNVNALLLGDSALYLCASSLTVAGSTDTQYFGPGTRLTVL.

The chain combines TRBV7-9 with TRBJ2-7; TRBD1 agrees at 7 bases. The CDR3 runs to 14 residues. The junction had 6 bases not matched to a gene; V was cut back by 5 bases and J by 2 bases. Germline V CDR1 and CDR2: SEHNR, FQNEAQ (reference sequence). The CDR3 coding sequence is TGTGCCAGCAGCCCACTCGACAGGGCCTACGAGCAGTACTTC. Translating gives CASSPLDRAYEQYF.

The CDR3 nucleotides are TGTGCCAGCAGTTTCTCTAGCGGGGCCCAAGAGACCCAGTACTTC. This gives the protein CASSFSSGAQETQYF. This chain joins TRBV27 and TRBJ2-5; 9 bases line up with TRBD2. In germline, CDR1 is MNHEY, CDR2 SMNVEV (reference sequence). CDR3 length equals 15 residues. V was pared by 3 bases and J by 1 base, with 3 bases of the junction left unmatched.

This clone was seen a handful of times. The rearrangement joins TRBV18 to TRBJ2-3; unclear D gene. Germline CDR1 KGHSH, CDR2 LQKENI. CDR3 size: 15 residues. V lost 4 bases to trimming and J lost 1 base, with 12 bases between them. Written as DNA, the CDR3 is TGTGCCAGCTCACACAGTAGGAGCGGCACAGATACGCAGTATTTT. Encoded protein: CASSHSRSGTDTQYF.

In its sample, this clone was seen many times. The chain uses TRBV5-8 and TRBJ1-6; no clear D. Germline-derived CDR1 and CDR2 are SGHTS and YDEGEE. Trimming cost V 4 bases and J 10 bases, with 9 bases left between them. CDR3 length equals 12 residues. The CDR3 coding sequence is TGTGCCAGCAGCCTGGACTCATCACCCCTCCACTTT. Its translation: CASSLDSSPLHF.

There are a few counts of this clone. CDR3 in DNA: TGCGCCAGCAGTGTAAGCACAGATACGCAGTATTTT. Protein: CASSVSTDTQYF. The chain employs TRBV10-2 and TRBJ2-3; unclear D gene. This CDR3 has 12 amino acids. Germline CDR1 and CDR2: WSHSY and SAAADI. With 4 bases removed from V and 0 bases from J, the gap between germline ends came to 2 bases.

The rearrangement joins TRBV28 to TRBJ2-5; TRBD2 matches at 9 bases. Trimming cost V 4 bases and J 4 bases; bases outside gene matches: 7. This CDR3 region has 15 residues. CDR1 MDHEN and CDR2 SYDVKM come from the germline V gene. The CDR3 DNA is TGTGCCAGCAGTTCCGCGGGAGGGGGCAGAGAGACCCAGTACTTC. This translates into CASSSAGGGRETQYF.

The chain carries TRBV7-2 and TRBJ2-7; TRBD2 matches at 8 bases. Germline V gene lookup returns CDR1 SGHTA and CDR2 FQGNSA. Unmatched junction bases numbered 7, after V lost 2 bases and J lost 4 bases. The CDR3 consists of 15 residues. The CDR3 DNA follows: TGTGCCAGCAGCTTAAGCGGGGGTCCCTCTTACGAGCAGTACTTC. Translation: CASSLSGGPSYEQYF.

V usage is TRBV5-1 and J usage is TRBJ1-1, with 7 bases lining up with TRBD1. Germline lookup yields CDR1 SGHRS and CDR2 YFSETQ. The CDR3 has 14 amino acids. V shed 2 bases and J 5 bases; nucleotides not matched to a gene: 6. The CDR3 here is CASSFAGGETEAFF. The CDR3, as DNA: TGCGCCAGCAGCTTCGCAGGGGGAGAAACTGAAGCTTTCTTT. Full variable domain (remainder filled in from reference TRBV5-1 and TRBJ1-1): KAGVTQTPRYLIKTRGQQVTLSCSPISGHRSVSWYQQTPGQGLQFLFEYFSETQRNKGNFPGRFSGRQFSNSRSEMNVSTLELGDSALYLCASSFAGGETEAFFGQGTRLTVV.

There are a few counts of this clone. This chain joins TRBV5-1 and TRBJ2-5, with D unresolved. The CDR3 is made up of 11 amino acids. V was shortened by 4 bases and J by 3 bases, with 4 bases between the two germline ends. CDR1 SGHRS and CDR2 YFSETQ come from the germline V gene. The CDR3 DNA is TGCGCCAGCAGCCATAAAGAGACCCAGTACTTC. Encoded protein: CASSHKETQYF. Full variable domain (remainder filled in from reference TRBV5-1 and TRBJ2-5): KAGVTQTPRYLIKTRGQQVTLSCSPISGHRSVSWYQQTPGQGLQFLFEYFSETQRNKGNFPGRFSGRQFSNSRSEMNVSTLELGDSALYLCASSHKETQYFGPGTRLLVL.

This clone occurred a few times. The chain combines TRBV7-9 with TRBJ1-2; tentatively, D is TRBD1 (6 bases). The CDR3 length is 14 residues. Germline V gives CDR1 SEHNR, CDR2 FQNEAQ (reference sequence). V was shortened by 6 bases and J by 6 bases, with 17 bases between the two germline ends. The CDR3 sequence is CASRPTGSRDGYTF. The CDR3, as DNA: TGTGCCAGCAGACCCACAGGGAGTCGGGATGGCTACACCTTC.

This clone was seen a few times. The J gene is TRBJ1-2, the V gene TRBV5-4; 7 nucleotides align to TRBD1. V trimming: 2 bases; J trimming: 8 bases; junction bases outside the gene matches: 9. From germline, CDR1 is SGHNT and CDR2 YYREEE (reference sequence). This CDR3 spans 14 amino acids. As DNA, the CDR3 is TGTGCCAGCAGCTTCGGGACAGCAATCTCCGGCTACACCTTC. It yields the protein CASSFGTAISGYTF.

This chain joins TRBV13 and TRBJ2-3; 13 nucleotides line up with TRBD2. There are 18 residues in the CDR3. V shed 2 bases and J 0 bases; nucleotides not matched to a gene: 5. The germline V gene has CDR1 PRHDT and CDR2 FYEKMQ (reference sequence). The CDR3 loop is CASSLKLAGGLSTDTQYF. In DNA form, the CDR3 reads TGTGCCAGCAGCTTAAAACTAGCGGGGGGGCTAAGCACAGATACGCAGTATTTT.

This clone was counted between two and nine times. The chain combines TRBV25-1 with TRBJ1-4; 8 bases fit TRBD1. This CDR3 spans 14 amino acids. Trimming removed 4 bases from V and 8 bases from J; junction bases left unmatched: 6. Germline V gene data show CDR1 as MGHDK and CDR2 as SYGVNS. The CDR3 DNA follows: TGTGCCAGCAGTGGGACAGGGTCGATCGAAAAACTGTTTTTT. Protein sequence: CASSGTGSIEKLFF.

The table lists this clone with a few counts. This chain links TRBV21-1 with TRBJ2-7; TRBD2 is taken as the D call from the table, unchecked against the DNA. TRBV21-1 corresponds to a pseudogene. The length of the CDR3 is 13 residues. CDR3 residues: CASSKVGGTEQYF. The CDR3 DNA sequence: TGTGCCAGCAGCAAGGTAGGAGGGACCGAGCAGTACTTC.

The V call is TRBV6-1, the J call TRBJ2-7; 9 bases match TRBD2. J was trimmed by 13 bases and V by 1 base; bases with no gene match: 2. The CDR3 totals 11 residues. Germline V gives CDR1 MNHNS, CDR2 SASEGT. The DNA of the CDR3 is TGTGCCAGCAGTGAAGGGCTAGCGGGATACTTC. The encoded protein is CASSEGLAGYF.

This clone was picked up a small number of times. This chain uses TRBV4-3 with TRBJ1-1; 7 nucleotides agree with TRBD1. The CDR3 has 15 residues. Germline trimming cut 4 bases from V and 5 bases from J; bases unmatched to any gene: 10. Per the germline V gene, CDR1 is LGHNA and CDR2 is YSLEER. CDR3 DNA sequence: TGCGCCAGCAGCCTCAATAAGGGGGCTGGGACTGAAGCTTTCTTT. Its translation: CASSLNKGAGTEAFF.

The chain recombines TRBV5-6 with TRBJ2-2; unclear D gene. The CDR3 contains 15 residues. The V and J ends lost 1 base and 5 bases respectively, with 12 bases between them. Germline CDR1 reads SGHDT; CDR2 reads YYEEEE. This CDR3 reads CASSLPRLGTGELFF. Here the CDR3 DNA reads TGTGCCAGCAGCTTGCCGAGATTGGGAACCGGGGAGCTGTTTTTT.